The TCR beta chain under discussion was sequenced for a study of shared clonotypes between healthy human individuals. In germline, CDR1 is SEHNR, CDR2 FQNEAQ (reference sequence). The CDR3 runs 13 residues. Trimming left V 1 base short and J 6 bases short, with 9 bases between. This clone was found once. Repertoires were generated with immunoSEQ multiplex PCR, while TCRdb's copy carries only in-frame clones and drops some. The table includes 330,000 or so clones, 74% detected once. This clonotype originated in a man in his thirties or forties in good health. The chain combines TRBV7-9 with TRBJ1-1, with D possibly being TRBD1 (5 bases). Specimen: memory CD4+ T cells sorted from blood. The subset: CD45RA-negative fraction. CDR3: CASSLGGNSEAFF. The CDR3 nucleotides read TGTGCCAGCAGCTTAGGGGGGAATTCTGAAGCTTTCTTT.